This T cell receptor (beta chain) was captured in a study of cytomegalovirus exposure and HLA in healthy donors. Broader study findings: Associated with cytomegalovirus, according to the listing, were 150 to 200 TCR beta chains. Sequencing likely produced, as an artifact, a cluster of highly shared sequence variants.

PCR involved 60 Vbeta and 13 Jbeta primers. Per the authors' pipeline: Counted up in a later analysis, unique TCR beta chains came to some 80 million, with around 10 million shared. Assay: immunoSEQ multiplex PCR; the TCRdb copy retains only in-frame clones and omits some. Clone size and V and J calls were adopted from that table, with D and trimming inferred from the DNA. The specimen's table records 150,000 to 200,000 clones. The CDR3 covers 19 residues. Deletions cut 1 base from V and 4 bases from J, with 25 bases between. Germline lookup yields CDR1 SGHAT and CDR2 FQNNGV. About this clone: Its antigen is as yet unknown.

Sequenced: PBMCs. The chain recombines TRBV11-2 with TRBJ2-5, with D perhaps matching TRBD2 (6 bases). The receptor was isolated from a woman aged 18-35 years in good health and CMV-seropositive. The CDR3 DNA is TGTGCCAGCAGCTTAGGTTGGCGTCTAGCGACACCGGAGGGAGAGACCCAGTACTTC. This translates into CASSLGWRLATPEGETQYF.